This TCR beta chain was retrieved from a study of radiation and T cells in renal cell carcinoma. The germline V gene encodes CDR1 SGHRS and CDR2 YFSETQ. CDR3 length equals 15 residues. V shed 0 bases and J 7 bases; nucleotides not matched to a gene: 3. Time point here: blood 2 weeks post-SBRT. Documented treatment: 15 Gy SBRT to primary tumor, nephrectomy 4 weeks later. Here immunoSEQ multiplex PCR was the method, and the copy in TCRdb shows in-frame clones only, minus some. Of fewer than 150,000 clones listed, approximately 90% were seen once; the top ten hold about 5.6%. The gene calls are TRBV5-1 and TRBJ2-3, with 12 bases aligning to TRBD2. The input for sequencing was blood, taken from a patient whose treatment included radiotherapy and nephrectomy. This receptor was identified in a woman between 65 and 79 years old with renal cell carcinoma. The CDR3 coding sequence is TGCGCCAGCAGCTTGGGACTAGCGGGGGAAAATACGCAGTATTTT. Amino acid sequence: CASSLGLAGENTQYF.